The rows below give T cell receptor beta chains drawn from one sample of a study of Graves' ophthalmopathy and Graves' hyperthyroidism. One entry per CDR3 protein results from TCRdb running MiXCR on the multiplex PCR reads. This table has some 520,000 distinct CDR3 sequences, around 15% appearing once. The source material was blood. The receptors derive from a young woman with Graves' ophthalmopathy. Both conserved end residues are part of each CDR3. A D gene is named only where the DNA matches it firmly. Some rows mark clone size as missing; the rest say once, few, many or name a class of expanded clone.

many	-	TRBV19	TRBJ1-1	CASSIVFLEVNTEAFF	TGTGCCAGTAGTATCGTCTTCCTGGAAGTTAACACTGAAGCTTTCTTT
many	TRBD1	TRBV5-6	TRBJ1-2	CASSWVGTGDGYTF	TGTGCCAGCAGCTGGGTGGGCACAGGGGATGGCTACACCTTC
-	-	TRBV7-8	TRBJ1-1	CASSLGAVNTEACF	TGTGCCAGCAGCTTAGGCGCAGTGAACACTGAAGCTTGCTTT
many	TRBD1	TRBV5-1	TRBJ1-1	CASSLGEGAQAFF	TGCGCCAGCAGCTTGGGAGAGGGGGCGCAAGCTTTCTTT
many	-	TRBV27	TRBJ1-1	CASSSSGVMNTEAFF	TGTGCCAGCAGTTCCAGTGGGGTAATGAACACTGAAGCTTTCTTT
-	-	TRBV30	TRBJ2-7	CAWSESAAGWKQYF	TGTGCCTGGAGTGAGTCCGCGGCGGGGTGGAAGCAGTACTTC
few	-	TRBV3-1	TRBJ2-7	CASSQEARGVHEQYF	TGTGCCAGCAGCCAAGAGGCCAGGGGTGTACACGAGCAGTACTTC
-	TRBD1	TRBV6-1	TRBJ1-1	CASSARGQGSVDTEAFF	TGTGCCAGCAGTGCACGGGGACAGGGAAGTGTGGACACTGAAGCTTTCTTT
-	-	TRBV27	TRBJ1-1	CASTTSQGRRTEAFF	TGTGCCAGCACCACCTCACAGGGAAGGAGGACTGAAGCTTTCTTT
few	-	TRBV5-1	TRBJ1-1	CASSLAGERTEAFF	TGCGCCAGCAGCTTGGCCGGGGAGCGGACTGAAGCTTTCTTT
many	TRBD1	TRBV11-1	TRBJ2-2	CASSLRTGRNTGELFF	TGTGCCAGCAGCTTACGGACAGGGCGGAACACCGGGGAGCTGTTTTTT
few	-	TRBV11-2	TRBJ2-7	CASSITGHNRYEQYF	TGTGCCAGCAGCATCACAGGCCATAACCGCTACGAGCAGTACTTC
few	-	TRBV13	TRBJ1-6	CASSGGSPLHF	TGTGCCAGCTCAGGAGGGTCACCCCTCCACTTT
few	TRBD2	TRBV5-6	TRBJ2-5	CASSSSLAVIQETQYF	TGTGCCAGCAGCTCATCTCTAGCGGTCATACAAGAGACCCAGTACTTC
many	TRBD1	TRBV30	TRBJ1-2	CAWRDRQGQGYTF	TGTGCCTGGAGAGATAGACAGGGGCAGGGCTACACCTTC